Sequencing of this TCR beta chain was carried out in a study of molecular identifiers for immune sequencing clone quantification. Across the study: Replicate RNA from roughly 21,000 or 96,000 naive CD8 T cells formed five aliquots; four were sequenced.

TCRdb re-derived calls from the PCR reads in MiXCR, one entry per CDR3 protein. The table includes under 800,000 distinct CDR3 sequences, approximately 24% detected once. CDR3 length equals 17 residues. Per germline, CDR1 SGHTA and CDR2 FQGTGA. The V gene end was trimmed by 5 bases and the J gene end by 4 bases; junction bases not matched to a gene: 13. Sorted naive CD8 T cells were those defined as CD8+CD4-CCR7+CD45RA+. The chain has TRBV7-3 and TRBJ2-3; 9 nucleotides line up with TRBD2. This receptor was obtained from a human donor in good health. Some libraries in this study had Jurkat cell RNA spiked in. Sequencing was performed on naive CD8+ T cells from blood, with Jurkat cell RNA spiked in. Specified subset: FACS-sorted CD8+CD4-CCR7+CD45RA+ naive T cells. The CDR3, as DNA: TGTGCCAGCAGCCCCGCTGGGGCGGGAGGGCCTCCAGATACGCAGTATTTT. Protein product: CASSPAGAGGPPDTQYF.